The clone carrying this T cell receptor (beta chain) has just a few counts. Its antigen is as yet unknown. The library protocol tagged individual cDNA molecules with unique molecular identifiers. TCRdb used MiXCR to reprocess the 5' RACE reads, holding one entry per CDR3 protein. The sample lists 45,000 to 60,000 distinct CDR3 sequences, less than 11% occurring once. This specimen comes from a study of early T cells in non-severe SARS-CoV-2 infection. Study overall: Sequencing input comprised bulk RNA from unsorted whole blood; chain pairing was not available. Broader study findings: VDJdb matching, biased toward anti-spike CD8 responses, missed private and CD4 specificities.

Trimming took 5 bases from V and 4 from J, leaving 15 bases between them. CDR1 is SEHNR and CDR2 is FQNEAQ in the germline V gene (reference sequence). The CDR3 is 15 residues long. The sequenced material came from whole blood. This receptor was identified in an adult who was a healthcare worker with PCR-confirmed SARS-CoV-2 infection or an uninfected control (not recorded which). The chain has TRBV7-9 and TRBJ2-1; D is undetermined. The CDR3 nucleotides read TGTGCCAGCAGCCCAGTAGGAAAATTATACAATGAGCAGTTCTTC. Amino acids: CASSPVGKLYNEQFF.